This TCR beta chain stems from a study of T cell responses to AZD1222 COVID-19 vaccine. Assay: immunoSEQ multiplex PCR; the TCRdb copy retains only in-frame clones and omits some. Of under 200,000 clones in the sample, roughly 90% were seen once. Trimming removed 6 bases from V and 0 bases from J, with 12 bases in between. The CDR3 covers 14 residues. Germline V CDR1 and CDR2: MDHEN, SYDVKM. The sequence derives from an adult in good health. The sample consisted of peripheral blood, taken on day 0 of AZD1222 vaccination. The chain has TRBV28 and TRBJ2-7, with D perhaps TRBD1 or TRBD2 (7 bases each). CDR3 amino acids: CASSRGGSSYEQYF. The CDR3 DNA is TGTGCCAGCAGCAGGGGGGGGAGCTCCTACGAGCAGTACTTC. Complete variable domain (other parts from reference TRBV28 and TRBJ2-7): DVKVTQSSRYLVKRTGEKVFLECVQDMDHENMFWYRQDPGLGLRLIYFSYDVKMKEKGDIPEGYSVSREKKERFSLILESASTNQTSMYLCASSRGGSSYEQYFGPGTRLTVT.